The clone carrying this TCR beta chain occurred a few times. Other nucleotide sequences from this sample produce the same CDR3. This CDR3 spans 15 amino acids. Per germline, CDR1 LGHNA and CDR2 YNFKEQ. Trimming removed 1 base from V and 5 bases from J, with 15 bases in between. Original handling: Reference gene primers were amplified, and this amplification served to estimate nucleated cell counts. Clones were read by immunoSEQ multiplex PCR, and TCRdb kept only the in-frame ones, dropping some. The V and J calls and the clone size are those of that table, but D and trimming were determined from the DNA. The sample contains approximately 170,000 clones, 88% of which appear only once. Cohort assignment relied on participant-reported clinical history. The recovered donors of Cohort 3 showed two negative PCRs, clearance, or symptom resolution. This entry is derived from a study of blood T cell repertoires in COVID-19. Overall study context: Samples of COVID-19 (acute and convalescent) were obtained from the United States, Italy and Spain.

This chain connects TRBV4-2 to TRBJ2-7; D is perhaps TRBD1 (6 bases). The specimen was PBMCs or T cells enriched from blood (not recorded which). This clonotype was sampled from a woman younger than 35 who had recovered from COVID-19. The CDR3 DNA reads TGTGCCAGCAGCCAAGGGTTGGCAGGGGCCAACGAGCAGTACTTC. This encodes CASSQGLAGANEQYF.